This T cell receptor beta chain was retrieved from a study of blood T cell repertoires in COVID-19. Trimming at V came to 3 bases and at J to 3 bases, leaving 2 bases not matched to a gene. CDR3 length: 15 residues. CDR1 and CDR2 (germline): SGHRS, YFSETQ. Sequencing was performed with immunoSEQ multiplex PCR; in TCRdb, only in-frame clones are kept and a portion is missing. Of 35,000 to 45,000 clones detected, around four fifths appear once; the ten largest clones hold roughly 5.2%. This TCR came from a man in his forties or fifties with active COVID-19. J is TRBJ2-3 and V is TRBV5-1; 12 bases are a match to TRBD2. Input material: peripheral blood. CDR3 loop: CASSSGLAGTDTQYF. The CDR3 DNA is TGCGCCAGCAGCTCCGGACTAGCGGGGACAGATACGCAGTATTTT.